These T cell receptor beta chains were read from a single sample in a study of control samples from healthy donors and cancer patients. Clones were read by immunoSEQ multiplex PCR, and TCRdb kept only the in-frame ones, dropping some. The repertoire consists of fewer than 500,000 clones, with around 90% occurring once and the leading ten covering around 6.4%. The sample taken for sequencing was PBMCs. These receptors all stem from a man aged 35-49 years with head and neck cancer. Both conserved end residues are part of each CDR3. The D gene is left open where the match is weak. Not every row has a clone size; where given, it reads once, few, many or a size class.

16,TRBJ1-5,TRBD1,TRBV28,NA,TGTGCCAGCAGTACACGACAGGGGGCTATCAATCAGCCCCAGCATTTT,CASSTRQGAINQPQHF
14,TRBJ1-1,NA,TRBV11-2,NA,TGTGCCAGCACCACTACCCCCATGAACACTGAAGCTTTCTTT,CASTTTPMNTEAFF
15,TRBJ2-7,NA,TRBV7-6,once,TGTGCCAGCAGCTTAGGTTGGCAGGGATCCTACGAGCAGTACTTC,CASSLGWQGSYEQYF
14,TRBJ1-5,NA,TRBV19,few,TGTGCCAGTACCGGGCAGGGTGACAATCAGCCCCAGCATTTT,CASTGQGDNQPQHF
15,TRBJ2-7,NA,TRBV19,NA,TGTGCCAGTAGTTTCGGCGGAAAACGCATGCACGAGCAGTACTTC,CASSFGGKRMHEQYF
15,TRBJ1-6,NA,TRBV7-2,NA,TGTGCCAGCAGCGCACCGGGCTCCTATAATTCACCCCTCCACTTT,CASSAPGSYNSPLHF
15,TRBJ2-2,TRBD1,TRBV24-1,NA,TGTGCCGCGCCACAGGGGGCGGGCGGCACCGGGGAGCTGTTTTTT,CAAPQGAGGTGELFF
13,TRBJ1-1,NA,TRBV5-1,NA,TGCGCCAGCAGCGGGACGGTGAACACTGAAGCTTTCTTT,CASSGTVNTEAFF
13,TRBJ1-4,NA,TRBV18,NA,TGTGCCAGCTCCCCTGCAACTAATGAAAAACTGTTTTTT,CASSPATNEKLFF
16,TRBJ1-2,TRBD1,TRBV7-2,NA,TGTGCCAGCAGCTATGCCGGGACAGGGGCCTTCTATGGCTACACCTTC,CASSYAGTGAFYGYTF
14,TRBJ2-2,NA,TRBV24-1,NA,TGTGCCACCAGGGCCCCTGGGGAAACCGGGGAGCTGTTTTTT,CATRAPGETGELFF
15,TRBJ2-6,NA,TRBV5-4,once,TGTGCCAGTACAGACCGACTCTCTGGGGCCAACGTCCTGACTTTC,CASTDRLSGANVLTF
14,TRBJ2-7,NA,TRBV9,NA,TGTGCCAGCAGCGAGGGATCGTCGACCTACGAGCAGTACTTC,CASSEGSSTYEQYF
18,TRBJ2-4,TRBD1,TRBV28,NA,TGTGCCAGCAGTTTTGGGACAGGGGGAATCGGGGCCAAAAACATTCAGTACTTC,CASSFGTGGIGAKNIQYF
14,TRBJ2-3,NA,TRBV6-4,NA,TGTGCCAGCAGTGACGGGGGGGCCACAGATACGCAGTATTTT,CASSDGGATDTQYF
11,TRBJ1-3,NA,TRBV10-3,NA,TGTGCCATCAGTGCCGGAAACACCATATATTTT,CAISAGNTIYF
14,TRBJ1-1,NA,TRBV30,NA,TGTGCCTTCTTACGACGGTCGCCCGGCACTGAAGCTTTCTTT,CAFLRRSPGTEAFF
14,TRBJ2-2,TRBD1,TRBV5-1,NA,TGCGCCAGCAGCCGCACAGGGGACACCGGGGAGCTGTTTTTT,CASSRTGDTGELFF
14,TRBJ2-1,NA,TRBV19,NA,TGTGCCAGTAGCCTGGACAGTATAAGAGATGAGCAGTTCTTC,CASSLDSIRDEQFF
17,TRBJ2-7,NA,TRBV11-2,NA,TGTGCCAGCAGCTTTTTACAGGGTTTTTCTCCTGCGGGCGAGCAGTACTTC,CASSFLQGFSPAGEQYF
15,TRBJ1-4,NA,TRBV7-2,NA,TGTGCCAGCAGCCCCTCAGCGACAACTAATGAAAAACTGTTTTTT,CASSPSATTNEKLFF
11,TRBJ1-3,NA,TRBV7-4,NA,TGTGCCAGCAGCCCGAGAGGTCCCATATATTTT,CASSPRGPIYF
15,TRBJ1-6,NA,TRBV2,NA,TGTGCCAGCGGGGCAGAAAGCTCCTATAATTCACCCCTCCACTTT,CASGAESSYNSPLHF
17,TRBJ1-1,TRBD1,TRBV9,NA,TGTGCCAGCAGCGTAGTTGGCAGGGGGCCGGGGGACACTGAAGCTTTCTTT,CASSVVGRGPGDTEAFF
15,TRBJ2-1,TRBD2,TRBV7-2,NA,TGTGCCAGCAGCTTAGCTAGCGGGAGAAGGAATGAGCAGTTCTTC,CASSLASGRRNEQFF
15,TRBJ2-1,NA,TRBV24-1,NA,TGTGCCACCAGTGGACCCTTGGGAGGTTACAATGAGCAGTTCTTC,CATSGPLGGYNEQFF
14,TRBJ1-6,NA,TRBV6-5,NA,TGTGCCAGCAGCCGAAAGGAAAAGAGTTCACCCCTCCACTTT,CASSRKEKSSPLHF
16,TRBJ1-2,NA,TRBV6-2/TRBV6-3,many,TGTGCCAGCAGTTACAGCCAGGATCAAACCTCCTATGGCTACACCTTC,CASSYSQDQTSYGYTF
11,TRBJ2-1,TRBD2,TRBV12-5,NA,TGTGCTAGTGGTCCGAGCGGGGTACAGTTCTTC,CASGPSGVQFF
16,TRBJ2-3,TRBD2,TRBV28,NA,TGTGCCAGCACGTTGGCGGGGGGCCTCAGCACAGATACGCAGTATTTT,CASTLAGGLSTDTQYF
14,TRBJ2-3,TRBD2,TRBV11-2,NA,TGTGCCAGCAGCTTAATAGCGGGAGCCCATACGCAGTATTTT,CASSLIAGAHTQYF
17,TRBJ1-5,NA,TRBV28,NA,TGTGCCAGCAGTTTATCCTCGGCGGGTTTAGGCAATCAGCCCCAGCATTTT,CASSLSSAGLGNQPQHF
14,TRBJ2-7,NA,TRBV7-8,NA,TGTGCCAGCAGCTTAGTGAGGTGGTCCTACGAGCAGTACTTC,CASSLVRWSYEQYF
19,TRBJ1-6,TRBD1,TRBV7-8,NA,TGTGCCAGCAGCTTAGGGGGACAGGGGATGACGTCCTATAATTCACCCCTCCACTTT,CASSLGGQGMTSYNSPLHF
13,TRBJ2-7,NA,TRBV4-1,NA,TGCGCCAGCAGCCCTGGTGGAAGCTACGAGCAGTACTTC,CASSPGGSYEQYF
13,TRBJ2-4,NA,TRBV2,NA,TGTGCCAGCATGCGGGGAGCCAAAAACATTCAGTACTTC,CASMRGAKNIQYF
15,TRBJ2-1,NA,TRBV18,NA,TGTGCCAGCTCACGTGAGGGTGGGGTCTACAATGAGCAGTTCTTC,CASSREGGVYNEQFF